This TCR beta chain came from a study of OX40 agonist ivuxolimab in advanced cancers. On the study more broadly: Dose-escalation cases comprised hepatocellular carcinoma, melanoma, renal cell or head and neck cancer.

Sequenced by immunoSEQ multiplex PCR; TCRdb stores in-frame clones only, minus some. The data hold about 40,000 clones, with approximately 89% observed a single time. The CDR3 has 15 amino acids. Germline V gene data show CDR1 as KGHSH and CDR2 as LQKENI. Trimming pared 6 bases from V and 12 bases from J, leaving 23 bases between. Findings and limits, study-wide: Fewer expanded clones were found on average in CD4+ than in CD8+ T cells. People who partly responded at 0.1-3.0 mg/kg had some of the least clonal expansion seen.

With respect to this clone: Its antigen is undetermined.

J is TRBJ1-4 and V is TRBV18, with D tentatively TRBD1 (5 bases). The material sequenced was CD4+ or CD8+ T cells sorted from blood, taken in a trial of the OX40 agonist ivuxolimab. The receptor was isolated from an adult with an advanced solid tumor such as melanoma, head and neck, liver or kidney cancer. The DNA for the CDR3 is TGTGCCAGCTCCCGACCCGGGACGCGGAATGGGGAACTGTTTTTT. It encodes CASSRPGTRNGELFF.